A selection of T cell receptor beta chains follows, all from one sample in a study of T cells after yellow fever vaccination. Via MiXCR, TCRdb re-called the 5' RACE reads, giving one row per CDR3 protein. The repertoire holds some 320,000 distinct CDR3 sequences, with roughly 4% as singletons. The sample in question was PBMCs, obtained 5 days after the yellow fever booster vaccination. Receptor source: a man aged 18 to 29 who received the YFV17D yellow fever vaccine. The conserved cysteine and the conserved F or W are not part of the CDR3 here. Fields, in order: CDR3 length, clone size, V gene, J gene, CDR3 protein. Clone size is not always given. Where it is, it says once, few, many or a class for expanded clones.

>12|few|TRBV5-1|TRBJ2-1
ASSLVKVPNEQF
>11|few|TRBV18|TRBJ2-3
ASSPPGLAAQY
>11|many|TRBV5-1|TRBJ2-5
ASNRELQETQY
>12|.|TRBV6-1|TRBJ2-1
ASSEGARGNEQF
>11|many|TRBV12-3/TRBV12-4|TRBJ1-5
ASSLLGNQPQH
>14|.|TRBV7-9|TRBJ2-7
ASSLAYRTSGGEQY
>14|.|TRBV19|TRBJ2-1
ASSISGGRGAGEQF
>11|many|TRBV20-1|TRBJ1-5
SAIGQGNQPQH
>14|.|TRBV7-2|TRBJ2-7
ASSLVMLAGTYEQY
>13|.|TRBV4-2|TRBJ2-1
ASSQDGTRGHEQF
>14|few|TRBV23-1|TRBJ1-4
ASSQRVEPTNEKLF
>10|.|TRBV12-3/TRBV12-4|TRBJ2-5
ASSRRFGTQY
>12|.|TRBV5-6|TRBJ1-1
ASSLGQTDTEAF
>13|many|TRBV7-2|TRBJ1-1
ASSLDLGRNTEAF
>12|few|TRBV20-1|TRBJ2-5
SARVGGGSATQY
>15|.|TRBV5-1|TRBJ2-3
ASSALIGGAPADTQY
>12|.|TRBV20-1|TRBJ2-1
SALQGGPYNEQF
>14|few|TRBV7-9|TRBJ1-1
ASSPRGQGTLTEAF
>15|few|TRBV29-1|TRBJ2-1
SVPRDPHDRVLNEQF
>12|few|TRBV10-3|TRBJ1-1
AIGESKGRTEAF
>9|.|TRBV6-1|TRBJ2-5
ASSVLGTQY
>10|.|TRBV7-2|TRBJ1-6
ASSLVSSPLH
>14|.|TRBV5-4|TRBJ2-1
ASSSRTGSRFNEQF
>11|.|TRBV6-5|TRBJ1-6
ASSSLTRSPLH
>13|.|TRBV7-6|TRBJ2-3
ASLEGDRGSDTQY
>13|many|TRBV20-1|TRBJ2-3
SAKMGGGASDTQY
>13|many|TRBV7-3|TRBJ2-1
ASSRGGSSYNEQF
>17|few|TRBV9|TRBJ1-3
ASSVASSGGKSSGNTIY
>12|.|TRBV5-1|TRBJ2-2
ASRGGDLTGELF
>11|.|TRBV5-3|TRBJ1-4
ARSRQTNEKLF
>14|many|TRBV6-5|TRBJ2-3
ASSAALGGSTDTQY
>16|few|TRBV12-3/TRBV12-4|TRBJ2-3
ASSLHRLAGTGTDTQY
>12|few|TRBV10-1|TRBJ2-7
ASSESEITYEQY
>14|many|TRBV6-2/TRBV6-3|TRBJ1-5
ASRPGTGMGNQPQH
>15|few|TRBV4-1|TRBJ2-3
ASSPKISGGGPDTQY
>13|few|TRBV6-2/TRBV6-3|TRBJ2-5
ASSSFQRGSETQY
>12|few|TRBV2|TRBJ2-5
ASTLQGVWETQY
>13|few|TRBV4-3|TRBJ1-1
ASSQDRRAGTEAF
>12|many|TRBV4-1|TRBJ2-1
ASSQDLRGNEQF
>11|few|TRBV30|TRBJ2-4
AWSVRLAVLQY
>16|many|TRBV4-3|TRBJ1-2
ASSHLKDGGASGGGYT
>12|few|TRBV20-1|TRBJ1-5
SAGGRNSNQPQH
>16|many|TRBV4-1|TRBJ2-2
ASSQVRSRLGGTGELF
>12|.|TRBV25-1|TRBJ2-5
ASSVYHREETQY
>13|few|TRBV7-8|TRBJ2-3
ASSAVTSGGNTQY
>11|few|TRBV7-9|TRBJ1-2
ASSSEGGRGYT
>12|few|TRBV7-3|TRBJ2-3
ASSFHTGTDTQY
>14|few|TRBV14|TRBJ2-3
ASSPDRGHTTDTQY
>11|.|TRBV15|TRBJ1-2
ATSRTLSDGYT
>12|few|TRBV7-7|TRBJ2-5
ASSAAGGLETQY
>12|few|TRBV3-1|TRBJ1-2
ASTPLTGKDGYT
>13|few|TRBV4-1|TRBJ2-5
ASSRTGIDQETQY
>12|few|TRBV6-6|TRBJ2-6
ASSYDSGANVLT